The clone carrying this T cell receptor beta chain came up once. This sample was included in a study of control samples from healthy donors and cancer patients. With 0 bases removed from V and 1 base from J, the gap between germline ends came to 13 bases. Looked up from germline, CDR1 is SGDLS and CDR2 is YYNGEE. This CDR3 has 17 amino acids. TCRdb's table, derived via immunoSEQ multiplex PCR, lists solely in-frame clones and lacks some. The table records 100,000 to 150,000 clones, approximately 90% of them present only once. V usage is TRBV9 and J usage is TRBJ2-2, with a tentative D call TRBD2 (5 bases). The sequenced material came from blood. This TCR came from a man between 18 and 35 years old in good health. In nucleotides, the CDR3 is TGTGCCAGCAGCGTAGACTTGGGAGTGGGGAACACCGGGGAGCTGTTTTTT. Translating gives CASSVDLGVGNTGELFF. Together with reference TRBV9 and TRBJ2-2, the CDR3 gives the full variable domain: DSGVTQTPKHLITATGQRVTLRCSPRSGDLSVYWYQQSLDQGLQFLIQYYNGEERAKGNILERFSAQQFPDLHSELNLSSLELGDSALYFCASSVDLGVGNTGELFFGEGSRLTVL.